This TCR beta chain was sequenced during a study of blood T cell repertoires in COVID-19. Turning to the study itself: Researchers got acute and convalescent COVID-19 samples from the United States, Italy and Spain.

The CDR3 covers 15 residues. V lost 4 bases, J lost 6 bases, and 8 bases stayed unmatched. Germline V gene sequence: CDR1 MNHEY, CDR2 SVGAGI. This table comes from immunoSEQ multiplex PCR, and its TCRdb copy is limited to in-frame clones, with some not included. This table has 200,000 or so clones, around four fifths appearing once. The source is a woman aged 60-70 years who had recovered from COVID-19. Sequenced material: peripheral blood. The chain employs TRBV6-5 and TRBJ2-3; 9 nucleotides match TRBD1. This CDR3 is CASSSTGTGPDTQYF. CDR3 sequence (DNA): TGTGCCAGCAGTTCGACCGGGACAGGGCCTGATACGCAGTATTTT.